Below are 11 T cell receptor beta chains sequenced from a single sample in a study of identical twins. TCRdb redid the calling of the 5' RACE reads with MiXCR, one entry per CDR3 protein. This repertoire shows 240,000 or so distinct CDR3 sequences, 12% found once; its top ten account for under 4.5%. This same sample was also taken into another study, of yellow fever vaccine responses in identical twins.

Sequences were obtained from memory (CD45RO+) T cells sorted from blood. The receptor source for this set is a woman aged 18-35 years in good health.

CDR3 sequence: CASSRKGGPTSDTQYF. For the CDR3, the DNA is TGTGCCAGCAGCCGAAAGGGAGGGCCAACCTCAGATACGCAGTATTTT. The chain links TRBV11-2 to TRBJ2-3, with 7 bases that match TRBD2. V trimming: 5 bases; J trimming: 4 bases; junction bases outside the gene matches: 12. The germline V gene encodes CDR1 SGHAT and CDR2 FQNNGV. There are 16 residues in the CDR3.

This clonotype was counted ten times or more. This chain connects TRBV6-5 to TRBJ2-3; D may be TRBD1 or TRBD2 (5 bases each). Trimming cost V 2 bases and J 4 bases, with 19 bases left between them. From germline, CDR1 is MNHEY and CDR2 SVGAGI. The CDR3 has 17 amino acids. The CDR3 sequence: CASSYDRTRGGPDTQYF. In nucleotides, the CDR3 is TGTGCCAGCAGTTACGACCGGACAAGAGGAGGACCAGATACGCAGTATTTT.

This clonotype was counted between two and nine times. V and J are TRBV20-1 and TRBJ2-5, with D possibly matching TRBD2 (6 bases). The CDR3 loop spans 12 amino acids. V lost 6 bases and J lost 1, with 9 bases in between. Germline loops: CDR1 DFQATT, CDR2 SNEGSKA (reference sequence). CDR3 coding DNA: TGCAGTGCCATGACTAGCCAAGAGACCCAGTACTTC. Its translation: CSAMTSQETQYF.

V and J are TRBV7-2 and TRBJ2-5; the D gene is possibly TRBD2 (5 bases). Trimming removed 1 base at V and 5 bases at J, with 17 bases between. The CDR3 is made up of 16 amino acids. Germline values: CDR1 SGHTA, CDR2 FQGNSA. CDR3 sequence (DNA): TGTGCCAGCAGCTTAGAAGCCTCGGTCACGGGGGAGACCCAGTACTTC. Amino acid sequence: CASSLEASVTGETQYF.

The genes are TRBV20-1 and TRBJ2-1, with D possibly matching TRBD2 (6 bases). The V gene's germline CDR1 is DFQATT and CDR2 SNEGSKA (reference sequence). With 2 bases removed from V and 2 bases from J, the gap between germline ends came to 13 bases. CDR3 length: 15 residues. The CDR3 DNA sequence: TGCAGTGCTAGAACATCTAGCGCTACCTACAATGAGCAGTTCTTC. This encodes CSARTSSATYNEQFF.

This sequence joins TRBV2 and TRBJ1-4; D gene unclear. Per the germline V gene, CDR1 is SNHLY and CDR2 is FYNNEI. Deletions cut 1 base from V and 0 bases from J, with 12 bases between. This CDR3 comprises 17 residues. CDR3 DNA sequence: TGTGCCAGCAGTGAAGAGGTCAGCCTATCAACTAATGAAAAACTGTTTTTT. This codes for CASSEEVSLSTNEKLFF.

The V gene is TRBV28, the J gene TRBJ1-2, with D perhaps matching TRBD1 (5 bases). The germline CDR1 and CDR2 sequences are MDHEN and SYDVKM. This CDR3 is built from 15 residues. Trimming stripped 3 bases from V and 2 bases from J, with 13 bases between. The CDR3 spells CASSLGQGPNYGYTF. CDR3 nucleotide sequence: TGTGCCAGCAGTTTGGGGCAGGGCCCAAACTATGGCTACACCTTC.

The chain links TRBV11-2 to TRBJ1-1; no clear D gene. Germline CDR1 and CDR2: SGHAT and FQNNGV. This CDR3 spans 15 amino acids. Trimming cost V 5 bases and J 4 bases, with 17 bases left between them. The CDR3 region has the DNA TGTGCCAGCAGCCCACGATCCTGGGAGGGCACTGAAGCTTTCTTT. Translation gives CASSPRSWEGTEAFF.

The genes are TRBV7-9 and TRBJ1-1, with D maybe TRBD1 (5 bases). CDR3 length: 14 residues. Germline V gene data show CDR1 as SEHNR and CDR2 as FQNEAQ (reference sequence). V lost 5 bases and J 1 base, leaving 11 bases between the germline ends. Written as DNA, the CDR3 is TGTGCCAGCAGCCCAGGGCTAGGGAACACTGAAGCTTTCTTT. It translates to CASSPGLGNTEAFF.

The chain employs TRBV27 and TRBJ2-1, with 10 bases aligning to TRBD2. Looked up from germline, CDR1 is MNHEY and CDR2 is SMNVEV (reference sequence). Trimming cost V 5 bases and J 4 bases; bases outside gene matches: 8. This CDR3 contains 16 residues. CDR3 region: CASSPARAGGYNEQFF. CDR3 nucleotides: TGTGCCAGCAGTCCCGCGAGAGCGGGAGGGTACAATGAGCAGTTCTTC.

This clonotype was recorded many times. The chain links TRBV3-1 to TRBJ1-6, with no clear D. Trimming took 0 bases from V and 0 from J, leaving 9 bases between them. CDR1 and CDR2 from the germline V gene are LGHDT and YNNKEL (reference sequence). The CDR3 runs to 17 residues. CDR3 sequence reads: CASSQDLVSSYNSPLHF. CDR3 in DNA: TGTGCCAGCAGCCAAGATCTGGTGAGCTCCTATAATTCACCCCTCCACTTT.